Listed here is a single T cell receptor (beta chain). Its antigen is still unknown. The ViraFEST assay expanded antigen-specific CD4+ T cells with viral peptide pools before sequencing. Investigators separated out CD4+ T cells once around nine days of culture had passed. This person caught SARS-CoV-2 sometime from March to December 2020, and PCR testing confirmed the infection. Either the BNT162b2 or mRNA-1273 vaccine was given to participants in two doses. This sample is part of a study of vaccination effects on CD4 cells after COVID-19. On the study more broadly: The study sampled three convalescent patients both early and late after vaccination.

V lost 5 bases and J lost 5, with 15 bases in between. Germline V gene data show CDR1 as MNHEY and CDR2 as SMNVEV (reference sequence). CDR3 length: 15 residues. Here immunoSEQ multiplex PCR was the method, and the copy in TCRdb shows in-frame clones only, minus some. Here the sample spans 17,000 or so clones, 65% to 80% being singletons. The J gene is TRBJ1-4, the V gene TRBV27, with D perhaps TRBD1 (5 bases). This receptor was obtained from a human donor who had a prior SARS-CoV-2 infection. The sample in question was CD4+ T cells from PBMCs cultured with SARS-CoV-2 spike peptides, obtained after COVID-19 vaccination. The CDR3 region is CASSRLGVGNEKLFF. As DNA, the CDR3 is TGTGCCAGCAGTCGACTAGGGGTTGGGAATGAAAAACTGTTTTTT.